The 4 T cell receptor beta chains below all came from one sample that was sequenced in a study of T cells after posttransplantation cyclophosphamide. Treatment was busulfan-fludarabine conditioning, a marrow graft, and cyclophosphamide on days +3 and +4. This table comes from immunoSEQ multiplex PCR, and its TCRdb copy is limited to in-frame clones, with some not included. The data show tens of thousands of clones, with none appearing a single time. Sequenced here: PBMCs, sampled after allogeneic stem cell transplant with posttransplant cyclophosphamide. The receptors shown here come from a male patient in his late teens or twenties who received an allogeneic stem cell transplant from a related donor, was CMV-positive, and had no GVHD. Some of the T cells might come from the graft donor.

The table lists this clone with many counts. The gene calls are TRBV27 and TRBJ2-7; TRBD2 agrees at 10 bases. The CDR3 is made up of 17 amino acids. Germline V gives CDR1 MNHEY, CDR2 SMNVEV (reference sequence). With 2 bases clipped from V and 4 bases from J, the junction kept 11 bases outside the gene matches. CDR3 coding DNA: TGTGCCAGCAGTTTAAGTGGGACCCAGCGGGAGGGGTACGAGCAGTACTTC. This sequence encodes CASSLSGTQREGYEQYF.

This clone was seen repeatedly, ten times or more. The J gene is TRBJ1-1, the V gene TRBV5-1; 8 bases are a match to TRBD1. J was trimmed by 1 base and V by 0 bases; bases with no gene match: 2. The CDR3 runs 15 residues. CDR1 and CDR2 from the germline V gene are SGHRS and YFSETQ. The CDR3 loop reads CASSLGTGWNTEAFF. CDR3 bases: TGCGCCAGCAGCTTGGGGACAGGGTGGAACACTGAAGCTTTCTTT.

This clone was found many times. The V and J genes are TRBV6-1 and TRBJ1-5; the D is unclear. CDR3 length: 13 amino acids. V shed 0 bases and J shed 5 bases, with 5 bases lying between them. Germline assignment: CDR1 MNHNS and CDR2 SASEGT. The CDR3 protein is CASSEAPDQPQHF. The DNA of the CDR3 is TGTGCCAGCAGTGAAGCCCCGGATCAGCCCCAGCATTTT.

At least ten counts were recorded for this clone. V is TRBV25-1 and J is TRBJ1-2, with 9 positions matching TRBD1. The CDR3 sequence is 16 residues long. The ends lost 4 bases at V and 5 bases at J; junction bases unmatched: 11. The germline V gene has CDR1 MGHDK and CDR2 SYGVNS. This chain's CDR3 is CASSASSGTGIYGYTF. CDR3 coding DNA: TGTGCCAGCAGTGCCTCCTCCGGGACAGGGATTTATGGCTACACCTTC.